This T cell receptor (beta chain) was recovered during a study of OX40 agonist ivuxolimab in advanced cancers. On the study more broadly: Partial responses were achieved by three patients: one hepatocellular carcinoma, two cutaneous melanoma.

The repertoire was sequenced with immunoSEQ multiplex PCR; TCRdb's copy has only in-frame clones and lacks some. The profile shows 55,000 to 65,000 clones, around 93% of them singletons. This CDR3 is 19 amino acids long. The V gene end was trimmed by 0 bases and the J gene end by 2 bases; junction bases not matched to a gene: 14. The germline V gene has CDR1 SQVTM and CDR2 ANQGSEA. The chain uses TRBV29-1 and TRBJ2-1; 9 positions match TRBD1. The sample was CD4+ or CD8+ T cells sorted from blood, taken in a trial of the OX40 agonist ivuxolimab. The TCR originated in an adult with an advanced solid tumor such as melanoma, head and neck, liver or kidney cancer. CDR3 sequence reads: CSVEDPGTGFRPAYNEQFF. The CDR3 DNA is TGCAGCGTTGAAGATCCCGGGACAGGGTTCCGCCCGGCCTACAATGAGCAGTTCTTC.